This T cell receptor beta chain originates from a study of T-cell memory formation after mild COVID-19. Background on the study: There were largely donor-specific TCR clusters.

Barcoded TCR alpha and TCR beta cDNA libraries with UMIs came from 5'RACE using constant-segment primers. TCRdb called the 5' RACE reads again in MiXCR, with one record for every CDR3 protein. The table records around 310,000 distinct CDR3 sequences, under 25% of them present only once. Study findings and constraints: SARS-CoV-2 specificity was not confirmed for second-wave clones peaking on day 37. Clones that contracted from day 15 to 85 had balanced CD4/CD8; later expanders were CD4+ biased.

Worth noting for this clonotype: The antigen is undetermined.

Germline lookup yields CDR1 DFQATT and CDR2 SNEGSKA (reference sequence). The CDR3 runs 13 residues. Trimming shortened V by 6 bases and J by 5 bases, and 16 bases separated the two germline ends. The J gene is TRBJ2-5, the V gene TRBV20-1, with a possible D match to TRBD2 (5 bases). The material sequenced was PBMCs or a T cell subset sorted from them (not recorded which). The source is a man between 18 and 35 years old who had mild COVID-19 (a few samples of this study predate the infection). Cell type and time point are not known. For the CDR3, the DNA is TGCAGTGCCCCCACCCGGGGTGGGGAGACCCAGTACTTC. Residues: CSAPTRGGETQYF.